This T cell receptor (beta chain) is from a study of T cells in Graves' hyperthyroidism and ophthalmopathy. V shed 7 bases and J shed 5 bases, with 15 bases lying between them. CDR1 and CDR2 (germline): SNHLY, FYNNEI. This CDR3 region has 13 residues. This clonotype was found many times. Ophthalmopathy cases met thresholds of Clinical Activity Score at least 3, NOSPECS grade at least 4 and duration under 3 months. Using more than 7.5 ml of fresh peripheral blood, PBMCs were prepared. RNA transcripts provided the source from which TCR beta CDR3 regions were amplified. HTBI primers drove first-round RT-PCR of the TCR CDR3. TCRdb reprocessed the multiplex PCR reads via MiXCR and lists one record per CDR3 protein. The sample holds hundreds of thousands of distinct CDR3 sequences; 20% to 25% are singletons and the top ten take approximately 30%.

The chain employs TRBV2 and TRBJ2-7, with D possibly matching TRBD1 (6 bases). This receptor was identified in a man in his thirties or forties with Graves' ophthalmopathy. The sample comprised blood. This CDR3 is CASTGDIIDEQYF. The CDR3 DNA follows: TGTGCCAGCACAGGGGATATTATCGACGAGCAGTACTTC.